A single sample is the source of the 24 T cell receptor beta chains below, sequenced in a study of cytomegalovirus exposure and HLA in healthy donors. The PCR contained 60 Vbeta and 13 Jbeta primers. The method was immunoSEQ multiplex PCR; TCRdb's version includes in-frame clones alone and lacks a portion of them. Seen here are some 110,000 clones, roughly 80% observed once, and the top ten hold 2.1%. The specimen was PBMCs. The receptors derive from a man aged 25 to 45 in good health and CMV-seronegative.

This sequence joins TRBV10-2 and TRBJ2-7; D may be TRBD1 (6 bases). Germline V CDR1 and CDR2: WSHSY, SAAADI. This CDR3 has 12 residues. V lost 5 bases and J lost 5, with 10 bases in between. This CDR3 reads CASSLQGNEQYF. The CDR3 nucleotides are TGCGCCAGCAGTCTACAGGGAAACGAGCAGTACTTC.

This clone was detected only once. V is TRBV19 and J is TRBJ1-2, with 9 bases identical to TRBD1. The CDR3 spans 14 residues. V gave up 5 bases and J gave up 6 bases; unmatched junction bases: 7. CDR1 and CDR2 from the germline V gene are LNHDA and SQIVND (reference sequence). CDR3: CASSDLGTGNGYTF. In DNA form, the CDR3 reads TGTGCCAGTAGTGACCTCGGGACAGGGAATGGCTACACCTTC. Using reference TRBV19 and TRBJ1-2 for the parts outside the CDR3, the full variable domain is DGGITQSPKYLFRKEGQNVTLSCEQNLNHDAMYWYRQDPGQGLRLIYYSQIVNDFQKGDIAEGYSVSREKKESFPLTVTSAQKNPTAFYLCASSDLGTGNGYTFGSGTRLTVV.

CDR3 nucleotides: TGCGCCAGCAGCCCCCAAACGGGACAGGGTCGTGGCTACACCTTC. Amino acid sequence: CASSPQTGQGRGYTF. This chain joins TRBV5-1 and TRBJ1-2; TRBD1 matches at 9 bases. Germline V gene sequence: CDR1 SGHRS, CDR2 YFSETQ. The CDR3 has 15 residues. The trim removed 4 bases at V and 7 bases at J, leaving 11 bases unmatched.

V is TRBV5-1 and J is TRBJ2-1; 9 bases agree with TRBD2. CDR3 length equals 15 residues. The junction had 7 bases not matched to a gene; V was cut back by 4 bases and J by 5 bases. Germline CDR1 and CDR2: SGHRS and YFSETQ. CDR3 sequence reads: CASSGERGANNEQFF. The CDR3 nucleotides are TGCGCCAGCAGCGGGGAGCGGGGGGCCAACAATGAGCAGTTCTTC.

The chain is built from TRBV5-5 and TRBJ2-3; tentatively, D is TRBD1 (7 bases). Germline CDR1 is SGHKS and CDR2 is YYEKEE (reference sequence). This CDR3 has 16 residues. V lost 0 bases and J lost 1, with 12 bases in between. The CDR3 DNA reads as TGTGCCAGCAGCTTGGAGACAGGGACTGGCACAGATACGCAGTATTTT. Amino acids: CASSLETGTGTDTQYF.

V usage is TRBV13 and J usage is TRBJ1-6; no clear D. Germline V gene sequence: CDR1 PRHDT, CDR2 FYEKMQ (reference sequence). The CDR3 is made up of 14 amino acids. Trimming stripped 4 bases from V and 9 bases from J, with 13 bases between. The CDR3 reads CASSSLQRGSPLHF. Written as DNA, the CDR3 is TGTGCCAGCAGCTCACTTCAGAGAGGTTCACCCCTCCACTTT.

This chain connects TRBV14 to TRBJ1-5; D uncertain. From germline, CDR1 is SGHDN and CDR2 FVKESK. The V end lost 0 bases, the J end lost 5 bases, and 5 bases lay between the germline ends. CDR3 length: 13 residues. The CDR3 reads CASSQDFDQPQHF. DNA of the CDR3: TGTGCCAGCAGCCAAGACTTTGATCAGCCCCAGCATTTT. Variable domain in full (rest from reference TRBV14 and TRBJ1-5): EAGVTQFPSHSVIEKGQTVTLRCDPISGHDNLYWYRRVMGKEIKFLLHFVKESKQDESGMPNNRFLAERTGGTYSTLKVQPAELEDSGVYFCASSQDFDQPQHFGDGTRLSIL.

The CDR3 here is CASSLWIAGHTDTQYF. The CDR3 DNA reads TGTGCCAGCAGTTTATGGATAGCGGGGCACACAGATACGCAGTATTTT. The chain links TRBV27 to TRBJ2-3; 8 nucleotides agree with TRBD2. This CDR3 contains 16 residues. Looked up from germline, CDR1 is MNHEY and CDR2 is SMNVEV (reference sequence). The J segment lost 2 bases and the V segment lost 1 base, leaving 5 bases of the junction unmatched.

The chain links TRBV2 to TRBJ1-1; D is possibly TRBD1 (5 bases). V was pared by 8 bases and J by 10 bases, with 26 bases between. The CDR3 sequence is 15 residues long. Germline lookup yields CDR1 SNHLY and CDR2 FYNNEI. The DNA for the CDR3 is TGTGCCAGCGAAATGGAATGGGGCGCCCTTAGGGGAGCTTTCTTT. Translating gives CASEMEWGALRGAFF.

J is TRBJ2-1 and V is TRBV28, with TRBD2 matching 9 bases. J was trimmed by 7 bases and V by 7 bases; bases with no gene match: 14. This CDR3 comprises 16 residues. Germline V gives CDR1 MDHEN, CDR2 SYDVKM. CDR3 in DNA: TGTGCCAGCACCTCCGGAGGACTAGCGCAACCGAATGAGCAGTTCTTC. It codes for CASTSGGLAQPNEQFF.

The CDR3 DNA reads as TGTGCCAGCAGCCGCGGGGTTACCGGGGAGCTGTTTTTT. Translating it yields CASSRGVTGELFF. The rearrangement links TRBV5-6 to TRBJ2-2; weak D call: TRBD2 (6 bases). The V end was cut by 4 bases, the J end by 5 bases, with 9 bases between. The CDR3 contains 13 residues. CDR1 and CDR2 (germline): SGHDT, YYEEEE.

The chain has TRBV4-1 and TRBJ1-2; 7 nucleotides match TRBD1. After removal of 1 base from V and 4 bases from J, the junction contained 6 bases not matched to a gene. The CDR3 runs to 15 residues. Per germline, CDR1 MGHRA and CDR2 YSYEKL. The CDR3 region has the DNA TGCGCCAGCAGCCAAGCGGAGACAGGGCCCTATGGCTACACCTTC. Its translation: CASSQAETGPYGYTF.

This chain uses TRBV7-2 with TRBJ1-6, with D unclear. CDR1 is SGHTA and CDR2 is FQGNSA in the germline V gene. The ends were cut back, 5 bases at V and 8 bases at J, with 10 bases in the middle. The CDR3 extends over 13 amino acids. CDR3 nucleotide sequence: TGTGCCAGCAGCCCCTTGCGTGATTCACCCCTCCACTTT. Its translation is CASSPLRDSPLHF.

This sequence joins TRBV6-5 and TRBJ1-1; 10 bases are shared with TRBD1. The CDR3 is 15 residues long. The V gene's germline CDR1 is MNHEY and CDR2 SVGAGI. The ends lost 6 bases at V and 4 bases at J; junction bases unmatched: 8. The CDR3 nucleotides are TGTGCCAGCAGCGACAGGGGGCTTTGGGGCACTGAAGCTTTCTTT. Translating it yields CASSDRGLWGTEAFF.

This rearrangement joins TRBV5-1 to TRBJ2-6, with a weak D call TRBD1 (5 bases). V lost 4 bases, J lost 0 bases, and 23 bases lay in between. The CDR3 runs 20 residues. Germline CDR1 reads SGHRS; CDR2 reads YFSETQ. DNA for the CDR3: TGCGCCAGCAGCCTGAAACTGGAAAGGGGATCAAGCTCTGGGGCCAACGTCCTGACTTTC. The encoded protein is CASSLKLERGSSSGANVLTF.

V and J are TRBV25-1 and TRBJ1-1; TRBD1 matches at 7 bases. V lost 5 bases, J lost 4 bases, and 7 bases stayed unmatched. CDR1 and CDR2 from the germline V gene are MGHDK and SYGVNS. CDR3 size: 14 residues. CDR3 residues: CASSSTGISTEAFF. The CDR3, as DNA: TGTGCCAGCAGTTCGACAGGGATCAGCACTGAAGCTTTCTTT.

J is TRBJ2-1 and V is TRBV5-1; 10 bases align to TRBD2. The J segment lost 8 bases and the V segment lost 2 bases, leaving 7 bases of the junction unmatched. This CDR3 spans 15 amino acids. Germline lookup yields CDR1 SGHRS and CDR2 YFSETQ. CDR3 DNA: TGCGCCAGCAGCTTAGAACTAGCGGGGTCGGATGAGCAGTTCTTC. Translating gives CASSLELAGSDEQFF.

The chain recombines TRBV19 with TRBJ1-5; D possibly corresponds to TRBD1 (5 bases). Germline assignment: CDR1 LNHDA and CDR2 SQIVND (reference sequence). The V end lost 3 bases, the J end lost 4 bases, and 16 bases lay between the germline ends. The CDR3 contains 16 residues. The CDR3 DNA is TGTGCCAGTAGTATTCTCTCGACAGCGCTAAATCAGCCCCAGCATTTT. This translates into CASSILSTALNQPQHF.

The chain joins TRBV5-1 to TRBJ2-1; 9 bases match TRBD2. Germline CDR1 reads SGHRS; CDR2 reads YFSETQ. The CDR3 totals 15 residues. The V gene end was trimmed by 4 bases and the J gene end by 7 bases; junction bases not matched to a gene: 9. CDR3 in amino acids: CASSTGTSQRNEQFF. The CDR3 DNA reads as TGCGCCAGCAGCACGGGGACTAGCCAACGGAATGAGCAGTTCTTC.

The CDR3 region is CASSPSGSSSYNEQFF. CDR3 in DNA: TGTGCCAGCAGTCCGAGCGGGTCTAGCTCCTACAATGAGCAGTTCTTC. The chain joins TRBV7-9 to TRBJ2-1, with D possibly matching TRBD2 (6 bases). CDR1 is SEHNR and CDR2 is FQNEAQ in the germline V gene (reference sequence). V lost 6 bases and J 0 bases, leaving 15 bases between the germline ends. CDR3 length: 16 amino acids.

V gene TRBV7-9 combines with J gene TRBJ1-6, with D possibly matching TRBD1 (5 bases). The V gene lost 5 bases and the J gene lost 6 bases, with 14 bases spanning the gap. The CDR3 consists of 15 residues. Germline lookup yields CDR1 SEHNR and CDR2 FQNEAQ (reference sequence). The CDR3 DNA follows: TGTGCCAGCAGCCCAGCCGGGGGGGTTAATTCACCCCTCCACTTT. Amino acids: CASSPAGGVNSPLHF.

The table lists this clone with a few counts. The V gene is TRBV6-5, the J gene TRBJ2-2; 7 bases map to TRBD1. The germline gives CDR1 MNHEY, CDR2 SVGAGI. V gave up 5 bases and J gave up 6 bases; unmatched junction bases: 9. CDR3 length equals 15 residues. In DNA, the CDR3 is TGTGCCAGCAGTCTGACGGAAGGGGGCCCCGGGGAGCTGTTTTTT. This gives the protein CASSLTEGGPGELFF.

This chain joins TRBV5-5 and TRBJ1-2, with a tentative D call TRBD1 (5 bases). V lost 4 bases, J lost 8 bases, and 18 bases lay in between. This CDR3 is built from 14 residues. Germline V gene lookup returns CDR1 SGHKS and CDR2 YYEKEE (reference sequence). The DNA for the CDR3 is TGTGCCAGCAGCAGGGAGGGGCCCGTCCCGGGCTACACCTTC. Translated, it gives CASSREGPVPGYTF.

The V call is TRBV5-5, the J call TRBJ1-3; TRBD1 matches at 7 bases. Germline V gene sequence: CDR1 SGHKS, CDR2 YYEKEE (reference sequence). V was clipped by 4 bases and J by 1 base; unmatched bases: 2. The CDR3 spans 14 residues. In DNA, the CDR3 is TGTGCCAGCAGCCCACAGGGGTCTGGAAACACCATATATTTT. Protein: CASSPQGSGNTIYF.